This TCR beta chain was captured in a study of T-cell memory formation after mild COVID-19. In the study overall: In these data, TCR clusters were largely donor specific.

The germline CDR1 and CDR2 sequences are LNHNV and YYDKDF (reference sequence). V was cut by 0 bases and J by 5 bases, with 14 bases left in between. This CDR3 region has 15 residues. In this sample, this clonotype turned up many times. TCRdb processed the 5' RACE reads anew with MiXCR; each CDR3 protein has one entry. The table includes about 120,000 distinct CDR3 sequences, 22% detected once. The chain joins TRBV15 to TRBJ2-7, with D possibly being TRBD1 (6 bases). This sequence originates from a man aged 18 to 29 who had mild COVID-19 (a few samples of this study predate the infection). Cell type and time point are not known. The sequenced material came from PBMCs or a T cell subset sorted from them (not recorded which). The chain's CDR3 is CATSRDKTGINEQYV. The DNA of the CDR3 is TGTGCCACCAGCAGAGATAAAACAGGGATTAACGAGCAGTACGTC.